The sequence of this TCR beta chain was determined in a study of T cells in Graves' hyperthyroidism and ophthalmopathy. Overall study findings and caveats: Also found in blood were most expanded thyroid clonotypes above 0.001.

Details on this clonotype: Its specificity is unknown.

Thyroid ultrasound, orbital computed tomography, clinical symptoms, and serum thyroxine and TRAb underpinned diagnoses. Germline V gene sequence: CDR1 MNHNS, CDR2 SASEGT. Between the trimmed V and J ends, which lost 1 base and 0 bases, there was a span of 9 bases. CDR3 size: 15 residues. Amplification of TCR beta CDR3 regions was performed using RNA transcripts as template. TCR CDR3 regions were first amplified by RT-PCR with HTBI primers. TCRdb reanalysed the multiplex PCR reads using MiXCR and keeps one entry per CDR3 protein. This table holds around 250,000 distinct CDR3 sequences, approximately 15% found once.

Sequenced material: blood. The TCR comes from a woman aged 40 to 49 with Graves' hyperthyroidism that later progressed to Graves' ophthalmopathy. This sequence joins TRBV6-1 and TRBJ2-5; no clear D. CDR3 sequence: CASSEVWRYQETQYF. DNA of the CDR3: TGTGCCAGCAGTGAAGTCTGGCGGTACCAAGAGACCCAGTACTTC.